This TCR beta chain stems from a study of shared clonotypes between healthy human individuals. The germline V gene has CDR1 SEHNR and CDR2 FQNEAQ (reference sequence). The V segment lost 2 bases and the J segment 2 bases; nucleotides outside the gene matches: 11. CDR3 size: 18 residues. Method: immunoSEQ multiplex PCR; TCRdb's copy keeps in-frame clones and lacks some. The sample has a few hundred thousand clones; 70% to 80% are singletons. This clone was observed once. The V gene is TRBV7-9, the J gene TRBJ2-7; 11 bases map to TRBD2. This clonotype was sampled from a woman in her thirties or forties in good health. Some clones in this sample may be carry-over from other donors' samples. The sequenced sample was PBMCs. CDR3 nucleotide sequence: TGTGCCAGCAGCTTAACGTGGCCTAGCGGGAGGAAGGCCTACGAGCAGTACTTC. Translated: CASSLTWPSGRKAYEQYF. Filled out from reference TRBV7-9 and TRBJ2-7, the complete variable domain reads DTGVSQNPRHKITKRGQNVTFRCDPISEHNRLYWYRQTLGQGPEFLTYFQNEAQLEKSRLLSDRFSAERPKGSFSTLEIQRTEQGDSAMYLCASSLTWPSGRKAYEQYFGPGTRLTVT.